Included here is one TCR beta chain sequence, with context. Its specificity is unknown. This table comes from immunoSEQ multiplex PCR, and its TCRdb copy is limited to in-frame clones, with some not included. The table records about 60,000 clones, 84% of them present only once. This sample was included in a study of a mutant IDH1 vaccine in newly diagnosed glioma. On the study more broadly: Vaccination was launched 4-6 weeks after radiotherapy alone, or with temozolomide cycles. Patients under treatment included about 62% males and around 38% females and had a mean age of 40.4 years. Those enrolled had earlier been treated with radiotherapy, temozolomide, or both, mostly both.

The V gene's germline CDR1 is MNHNS and CDR2 SASEGT. The ends were cut back, 4 bases at V and 0 bases at J, with 10 bases in the middle. The CDR3 runs to 14 residues. Sample time point: week 23, last vaccination. Every vaccination contained 300 ug of the mutant IDH1 20-mer peptide and was paired with topical imiquimod. Donor tumors were new WHO grade 3 or 4 IDH1-mutant, ATRX-lost astrocytomas. The sequenced sample was PBMCs, obtained from a glioma patient whose treatment included an IDH1 peptide vaccine. The V gene is TRBV6-1, the J gene TRBJ2-7; unclear D gene. The clonotype comes from a man aged 18 to 29 with glioma. CDR3 bases: TGTGCCAGCAGTGGGATTATGTTCTCCTACGAGCAGTACTTC. It is translated as CASSGIMFSYEQYF.